The clone carrying this T cell receptor (beta chain) showed up just once. Its antigen is currently unknown. Germline and junction disagree at one end, which may indicate a read error. These data originate in a study of OX40 agonist ivuxolimab in advanced cancers. The study's findings and limits: CD4+ and CD8+ blood T cells expanded clonally by week 6 at 0.1 to 3.0 mg/kg. Expanded peripheral T cell antigen specificity was not determined.

Germline CDR1 and CDR2: SNHLY and FYNNEI. The CDR3 contains 14 residues. Using immunoSEQ multiplex PCR, the repertoire was profiled, and TCRdb retains in-frame clones only, with some absent. The sample yields just under 80,000 clones, almost 85% seen once. The TCR originated in an adult with an advanced solid tumor such as melanoma, head and neck, liver or kidney cancer. This sample comprised CD4+ or CD8+ T cells sorted from blood, obtained in a trial of the OX40 agonist ivuxolimab. The chain joins TRBV2 to TRBJ2-2; no reliable D call. CDR3 in amino acids: CASNEQLNTGELFF. CDR3 DNA sequence: TGTGCCAGCAATGAACAGTTGAACACCGGGGAGCTGTTTTTT. The variable domain in full, with the rest retrieved from reference TRBV2 and TRBJ2-2, is EPEVTQTPSHQVTQMGQEVILRCVPISNHLYFYWYRQILGQKVEFLVSFYNNEISEKSEIFDDQFSVERPDGSNFTLKIRSTKLEDSAMYFCASNEQLNTGELFFGEGSRLTVL.